The clone carrying this T cell receptor beta chain was seen at least ten times. This sample stems from a study of blood T cell repertoires in COVID-19. Participant-given clinical history determined each cohort assignment. In the original analysis: How many nucleated cells were present was estimated from reference gene primer amplification. The table came from immunoSEQ multiplex PCR; TCRdb's copy has only in-frame clones and leaves some out. V and J calls and clone size follow that table, whereas D and trimming were derived from the DNA. The sample lists 350,000 to 450,000 clones; approximately 91% were seen once. There are 13 residues in the CDR3. Germline CDR1 reads MDHEN; CDR2 reads SYDVKM.

The rearrangement joins TRBV28 to TRBJ1-5; D is perhaps TRBD1 (6 bases). Material for sequencing was PBMCs or T cells enriched from blood (not recorded which). This receptor was identified in a young woman who had been exposed to COVID-19. Here the CDR3 DNA reads TGTGGTTCGGGGGGCCGAGGAAATCAGCCCCAGCATTTT. Translating gives CGSGGRGNQPQHF.